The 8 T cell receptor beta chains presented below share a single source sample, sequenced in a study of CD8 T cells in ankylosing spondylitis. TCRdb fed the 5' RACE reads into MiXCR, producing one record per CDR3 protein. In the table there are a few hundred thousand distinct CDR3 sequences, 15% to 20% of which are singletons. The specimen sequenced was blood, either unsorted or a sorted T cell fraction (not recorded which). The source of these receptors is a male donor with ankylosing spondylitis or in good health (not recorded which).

The CDR3 sequence is CASSFWGGDTEAFF. The CDR3 DNA is TGCGCCAGCAGCTTCTGGGGAGGGGACACTGAAGCTTTCTTT. The rearrangement uses TRBV5-1 and TRBJ1-1, with D tentatively TRBD1 (5 bases). The CDR3 sequence is 14 residues long. Germline V gene lookup returns CDR1 SGHRS and CDR2 YFSETQ. Deletions cut 2 bases from V and 3 bases from J, with 11 bases between.

CDR3 DNA sequence: TGTGCCAGCAGCTTAGATCTTGGGGCTGAAGCTTTCTTT. This encodes CASSLDLGAEAFF. The rearrangement joins TRBV11-2 to TRBJ1-1; D not certain. The CDR3 totals 13 residues. Germline V lookup: CDR1 SGHAT, CDR2 FQNNGV. V was trimmed by 0 bases and J by 6 bases, leaving 8 bases between them.

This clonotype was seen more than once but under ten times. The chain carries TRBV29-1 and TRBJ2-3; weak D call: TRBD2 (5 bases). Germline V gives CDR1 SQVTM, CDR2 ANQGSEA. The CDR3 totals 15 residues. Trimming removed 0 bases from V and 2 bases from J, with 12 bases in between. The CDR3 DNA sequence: TGCAGCGTTGAAGATCGGGAAGCGCTCACAGATACGCAGTATTTT. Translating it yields CSVEDREALTDTQYF.

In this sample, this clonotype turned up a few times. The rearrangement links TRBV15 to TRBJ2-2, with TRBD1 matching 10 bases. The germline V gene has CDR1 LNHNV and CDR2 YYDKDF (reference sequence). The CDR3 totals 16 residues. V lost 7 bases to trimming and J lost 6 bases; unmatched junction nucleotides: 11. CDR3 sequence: CATILTGGVSAGELFF. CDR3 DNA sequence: TGTGCCACCATCCTGACAGGGGGCGTCTCTGCCGGGGAGCTGTTTTTT.

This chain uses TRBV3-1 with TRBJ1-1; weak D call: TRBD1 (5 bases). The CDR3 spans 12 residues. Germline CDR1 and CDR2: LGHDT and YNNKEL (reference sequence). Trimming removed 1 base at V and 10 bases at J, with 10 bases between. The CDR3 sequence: CASSQVGGGAFF. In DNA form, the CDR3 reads TGTGCCAGCAGCCAAGTTGGGGGGGGAGCTTTCTTT.

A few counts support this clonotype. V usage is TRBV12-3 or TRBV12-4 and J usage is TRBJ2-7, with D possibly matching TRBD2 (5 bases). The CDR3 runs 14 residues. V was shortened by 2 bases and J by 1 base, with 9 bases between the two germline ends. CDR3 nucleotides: TGTGCCAGCAGTTTAAACAGCGGTTCCTACGAGCAGTACTTC. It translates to CASSLNSGSYEQYF.

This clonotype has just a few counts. The CDR3 loop reads CSAYGEAFF. As DNA, the CDR3 is TGCAGTGCTTATGGGGAAGCTTTCTTT. The chain couples TRBV20-1 to TRBJ1-1; the D is unclear. Germline CDR1 and CDR2: DFQATT and SNEGSKA (reference sequence). The CDR3 has 9 amino acids. V was cut by 5 bases and J by 8 bases, with 6 bases left in between.

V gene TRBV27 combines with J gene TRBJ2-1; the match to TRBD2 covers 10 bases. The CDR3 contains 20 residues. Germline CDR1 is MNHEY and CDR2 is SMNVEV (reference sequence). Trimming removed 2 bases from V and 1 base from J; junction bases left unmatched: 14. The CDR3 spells CASSLVYWRLAGESYNEQFF. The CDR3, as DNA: TGTGCCAGCAGTTTAGTCTACTGGCGGCTAGCGGGAGAATCCTACAATGAGCAGTTCTTC.